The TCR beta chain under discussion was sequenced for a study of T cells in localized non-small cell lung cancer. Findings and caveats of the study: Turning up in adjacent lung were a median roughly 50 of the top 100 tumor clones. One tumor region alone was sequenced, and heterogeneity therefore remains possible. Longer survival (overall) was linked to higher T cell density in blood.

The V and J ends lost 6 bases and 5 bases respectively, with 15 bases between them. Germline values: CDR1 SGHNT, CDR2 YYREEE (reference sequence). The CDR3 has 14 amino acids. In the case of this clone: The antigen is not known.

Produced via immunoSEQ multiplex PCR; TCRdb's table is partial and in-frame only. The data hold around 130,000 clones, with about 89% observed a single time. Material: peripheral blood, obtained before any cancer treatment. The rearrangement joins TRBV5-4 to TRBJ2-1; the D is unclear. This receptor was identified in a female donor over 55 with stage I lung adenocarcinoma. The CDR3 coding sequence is TGTGCCAGCAACCACGGGTCGGCGGACAATGAGCAGTTCTTC. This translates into CASNHGSADNEQFF.